Presented here are 30 T cell receptor beta chains from one specimen sequenced in a study of T cells in Graves' hyperthyroidism and ophthalmopathy. Amplified TCR beta CDR3 regions came from RNA transcripts. The HTBI primer set drove a first-round RT-PCR of the TCR CDR3. From the multiplex PCR reads, TCRdb called clonotypes with MiXCR, one entry per CDR3 protein. Among some 180,000 distinct CDR3 sequences listed, around 17% were seen once. Specimen: blood. These receptors originate from a woman in her 50s with Graves' hyperthyroidism.

This clonotype was seen ten or more times. This rearrangement joins TRBV12-3 or TRBV12-4 to TRBJ1-1; D is uncertain. This CDR3 is 14 amino acids long. V was pared by 0 bases and J by 7 bases, with 12 bases between. In nucleotides, the CDR3 is TGTGCCAGCAGTTTAGCGAGTATTAAGGGTGAAGCTTTCTTT. As protein: CASSLASIKGEAFF.

This clonotype has just a few counts. This sequence joins TRBV20-1 and TRBJ2-1; D unresolved. The CDR3 has 11 amino acids. The germline CDR1 and CDR2 sequences are DFQATT and SNEGSKA (reference sequence). V lost 3 bases, J lost 7 bases, and 7 bases lay in between. The CDR3 protein is CSASILNEQFF. Written as DNA, the CDR3 is TGCAGTGCTAGTATTCTTAATGAGCAGTTCTTC.

In this sample, this clonotype turned up a few times. The rearrangement joins TRBV7-8 to TRBJ2-1; D is uncertain. Per the germline V gene, CDR1 is SGHVS and CDR2 is FQNEAQ. The CDR3 covers 13 residues. V lost 1 base and J lost 4, with 5 bases in between. The CDR3 reads CASSLEVYNEQFF. As DNA, the CDR3 is TGTGCCAGCAGCTTAGAGGTTTACAATGAGCAGTTCTTC.

This clonotype has ten or more counts. The chain has TRBV12-3 or TRBV12-4 and TRBJ2-5; tentatively, D is TRBD1 (5 bases). V dropped 7 bases and J dropped 1 base, with 10 bases sitting between them. The CDR3 has 13 amino acids. The CDR3 nucleotides are TGTGCCAGCAACCGAGACAGCCAAGAGACCCAGTACTTC. This sequence encodes CASNRDSQETQYF.

The sample holds a few counts of this clonotype. The CDR3 protein is CATSDFLADTQYF. In nucleotides, the CDR3 is TGTGCCACCAGTGATTTTTTAGCAGATACGCAGTATTTT. The rearrangement links TRBV24-1 to TRBJ2-3; no clear D gene. Between the trimmed V and J ends, which lost 1 base and 4 bases, there was a span of 5 bases. CDR1 and CDR2 from the germline V gene are KGHDR and SFDVKD. The CDR3 totals 13 residues.

The table lists this clonotype with many counts. The chain combines TRBV6-1 with TRBJ1-1; D perhaps matches TRBD1 (5 bases). The V and J ends lost 2 bases and 8 bases respectively, with 12 bases between them. The CDR3 extends over 13 amino acids. Germline CDR1 is MNHNS and CDR2 is SASEGT. The CDR3 DNA reads TGTGCCAGCAGTGAACTGGGGGGTTCGGAAGCTTTCTTT. This codes for CASSELGGSEAFF.

This clonotype was picked up many times. The CDR3 region is CASSLDGTVAKNIQYF. CDR3 in DNA: TGTGCCAGCAGCTTGGACGGGACAGTAGCCAAAAACATTCAGTACTTC. V and J are TRBV11-3 and TRBJ2-4; 7 bases are a match to TRBD1. CDR1 SGHNT and CDR2 YENEEA come from the germline V gene. There are 16 residues in the CDR3. Trimming removed 3 bases from V and 0 bases from J; junction bases left unmatched: 5.

This clonotype was detected only a few times. The chain joins TRBV19 to TRBJ1-1; possible D gene TRBD1, 5 bases. Between the trimmed V and J ends, which lost 6 bases and 1 base, there was a span of 21 bases. This CDR3 is built from 17 residues. Germline V CDR1 and CDR2: LNHDA, SQIVND (reference sequence). CDR3 sequence (DNA): TGTGCCAGTAGCACAAGCCGGCGTCAGGGAGGGAACACTGAAGCTTTCTTT. This sequence encodes CASSTSRRQGGNTEAFF. Complete variable domain (other parts from reference TRBV19 and TRBJ1-1): DGGITQSPKYLFRKEGQNVTLSCEQNLNHDAMYWYRQDPGQGLRLIYYSQIVNDFQKGDIAEGYSVSREKKESFPLTVTSAQKNPTAFYLCASSTSRRQGGNTEAFFGQGTRLTVV.

The chain joins TRBV6-6 to TRBJ2-7, with D tentatively TRBD1 (6 bases). The V gene's germline CDR1 is MNHNY and CDR2 SVGAGI (reference sequence). Trimming pared 0 bases from V and 0 bases from J, leaving 12 bases between. This CDR3 has 16 amino acids. CDR3 sequence: CASSYSSRGRSYEQYF. The CDR3 nucleotides are TGTGCCAGCAGTTACTCGTCCAGGGGCCGCTCCTACGAGCAGTACTTC.

This clonotype has a count of ten or more. The V call is TRBV2, the J call TRBJ1-5; D is ambiguous. The V end lost 4 bases, the J end lost 4 bases, and 14 bases lay between the germline ends. The length of the CDR3 is 15 residues. Germline V gene lookup returns CDR1 SNHLY and CDR2 FYNNEI. CDR3 sequence reads: CASSVRLTGNQPQHF. The CDR3 region has the DNA TGTGCCAGCAGTGTAAGGCTCACCGGGAATCAGCCCCAGCATTTT. The full variable domain, its missing parts supplied by reference TRBV2 and TRBJ1-5, is EPEVTQTPSHQVTQMGQEVILRCVPISNHLYFYWYRQILGQKVEFLVSFYNNEISEKSEIFDDQFSVERPDGSNFTLKIRSTKLEDSAMYFCASSVRLTGNQPQHFGDGTRLSIL.

In its sample, this clonotype was seen many times. V is TRBV7-8 and J is TRBJ2-1, with TRBD2 matching over 12 bases. Germline V gene lookup returns CDR1 SGHVS and CDR2 FQNEAQ. This CDR3 region has 18 residues. The V and J ends lost 4 bases and 6 bases, in that order; junction bases with no gene match: 13. Written as DNA, the CDR3 is TGTGCCAGCAGCTCAGCCCTAGCGGGAGGGGCCTTGGGCAATGAGCAGTTCTTC. Its protein product is CASSSALAGGALGNEQFF.

In this sample, this clonotype turned up many times. The chain carries TRBV30 and TRBJ2-7, with 7 bases aligning to TRBD1. Trimming cost V 1 base and J 6 bases; bases outside gene matches: 6. The CDR3 has 13 amino acids. Germline CDR1 is GTSNPN and CDR2 is SVGIG (reference sequence). The CDR3, as DNA: TGTGCCTGGAGTGGGACAGGCGCCGGCGAGCAGTACTTC. Its translation: CAWSGTGAGEQYF.

This clonotype was seen at least ten times. The V call is TRBV3-1, the J call TRBJ2-1, with 9 positions matching TRBD2. Trimming cost V 4 bases and J 5 bases; bases outside gene matches: 3. This CDR3 comprises 14 residues. CDR1 is LGHDT, CDR2 YNNKEL, per germline (reference sequence). The CDR3 sequence: CASSPPSGNNEQFF. The CDR3 nucleotides read TGTGCCAGCAGCCCTCCTAGCGGGAACAATGAGCAGTTCTTC.

The chain employs TRBV3-1 and TRBJ1-2; unclear D gene. Looked up from germline, CDR1 is LGHDT and CDR2 is YNNKEL (reference sequence). The V end was cut by 0 bases, the J end by 7 bases, with 9 bases between. The CDR3 length is 13 residues. In nucleotides, the CDR3 is TGTGCCAGCAGCCAAGACAGGTTTGGTGGCTACACCTTC. As protein: CASSQDRFGGYTF.

Ten or more counts support this clonotype. The genes are TRBV15 and TRBJ2-3, with a possible D match to TRBD2 (5 bases). Germline CDR1 is LNHNV and CDR2 is YYDKDF (reference sequence). CDR3 length equals 16 residues. The V end lost 0 bases, the J end lost 2 bases, and 12 bases lay between the germline ends. The CDR3: CATSRELATLTDTQYF. CDR3 nucleotide sequence: TGTGCCACCAGCAGAGAGTTAGCGACTCTCACAGATACGCAGTATTTT.

In this sample, this clonotype turned up many times. V gene TRBV6-9 combines with J gene TRBJ2-5, with 10 bases lining up with TRBD2. V gave up 6 bases and J gave up 1 base; unmatched junction bases: 14. CDR1 is MNHGY and CDR2 is SVAAGI in the germline V gene. The CDR3 extends over 18 amino acids. The CDR3 loop is CASRPPRTSGAPQETQYF. In nucleotides, the CDR3 is TGTGCCAGCAGACCCCCCCGGACTAGCGGTGCACCCCAAGAGACCCAGTACTTC.

V usage is TRBV11-1 and J usage is TRBJ2-3; 9 bases match TRBD2. The trim removed 1 base at V and 1 base at J, leaving 6 bases unmatched. The CDR3 sequence is 17 residues long. In germline, CDR1 is SGHAT, CDR2 FQDESV (reference sequence). DNA of the CDR3: TGTGCCAGCAGCTTAGTCCCTGCGGGAGGGGGCACAGATACGCAGTATTTT. This codes for CASSLVPAGGGTDTQYF.

The V and J genes are TRBV10-1 and TRBJ2-3; TRBD1 aligns across 7 bases. Germline V CDR1 and CDR2: WNHNN, SYGVQD (reference sequence). Unmatched junction bases numbered 6, after V lost 6 bases and J lost 12 bases. The CDR3 length is 11 residues. CDR3 coding DNA: TGCGCCAGCAGCGACAGGGTTTCACAGTATTTT. Its translation: CASSDRVSQYF.

Worth noting for this clonotype: This may arise from a read error, as a much more abundant clone is one base away. Given the absence of the conserved phenylalanine or tryptophan at the CDR3 end, a read error is likely. The gene calls are TRBV30 and TRBJ2-7, with a possible D match to TRBD1 (6 bases). Trimming pared 7 bases from V and 0 bases from J, leaving 13 bases between. The CDR3 contains 13 residues. Germline CDR1 is GTSNPN and CDR2 is SVGIG (reference sequence). CDR3 sequence: CASLRDNSYEQYL. CDR3 sequence (DNA): TGTGCCTCTCTCCGGGACAACTCCTACGAGCAGTACCTC.

This clonotype was found a few times. This chain links TRBV20-1 with TRBJ1-3; 8 bases are a match to TRBD1. CDR3 length: 14 residues. Germline trimming cut 5 bases from V and 3 bases from J; bases unmatched to any gene: 6. The germline V gene has CDR1 DFQATT and CDR2 SNEGSKA (reference sequence). The CDR3, as DNA: TGCAGTGCTGCTCAGGGGGCAGGTGGAAACACCATATATTTT. It codes for CSAAQGAGGNTIYF.

The chain links TRBV5-5 to TRBJ1-2; no clear D gene. The CDR3 is made up of 15 amino acids. CDR1 SGHKS and CDR2 YYEKEE come from the germline V gene (reference sequence). The V and J ends lost 4 bases and 1 base respectively, with 14 bases between them. In DNA, the CDR3 is TGTGCCAGCAGCCAAGATTCTCTCGTTAACTATGGCTACACCTTC. Translating gives CASSQDSLVNYGYTF.

Many counts were recorded for this clonotype. Just one base apart from a much larger clone, this may be a read error. The genes are TRBV5-8 and TRBJ2-3, with TRBD1 identical over 7 bases. The V and J ends lost 4 bases and 1 base, in that order; junction bases with no gene match: 3. The CDR3 runs 14 residues. Germline V gene sequence: CDR1 SGHTS, CDR2 YDEGEE. The CDR3 here is CASSTGTGTDTQYF. CDR3 nucleotides: TGTGCCAGCAGCACCGGGACAGGCACAGATACGCAGTATTTT. The full variable domain, its missing parts supplied by reference TRBV5-8 and TRBJ2-3, is EAGVTQSPTHLIKTRGQQATLRCSPISGHTSVYWYQQALGLGLQFLLWYDEGEERNRGNFPPRFSGRQFPNYSSELNVNALELEDSALYLCASSTGTGTDTQYFGPGTRLTVL.

V and J are TRBV19 and TRBJ1-4, with D perhaps TRBD1 (6 bases). The V gene lost 5 bases and the J gene lost 8 bases, with 12 bases spanning the gap. This CDR3 is 13 amino acids long. Germline values: CDR1 LNHDA, CDR2 SQIVND (reference sequence). CDR3 sequence: CASSPGAKEKLFF. The CDR3 DNA reads TGTGCCAGTAGTCCGGGGGCAAAGGAAAAACTGTTTTTT.

Ten or more counts support this clonotype. The chain is built from TRBV5-1 and TRBJ2-1, with TRBD1 matching over 8 bases. The germline gives CDR1 SGHRS, CDR2 YFSETQ. The CDR3 runs to 15 residues. J gave up 3 bases and V 4 bases, and 6 bases lay outside the gene matches. The CDR3: CASSADRVGYNEQFF. The CDR3 nucleotides read TGCGCCAGCAGCGCGGACAGGGTAGGCTACAATGAGCAGTTCTTC. The whole variable domain, filled in from reference TRBV5-1 and TRBJ2-1, reads KAGVTQTPRYLIKTRGQQVTLSCSPISGHRSVSWYQQTPGQGLQFLFEYFSETQRNKGNFPGRFSGRQFSNSRSEMNVSTLELGDSALYLCASSADRVGYNEQFFGPGTRLTVL.

The chain is built from TRBV14 and TRBJ1-6, with 11 nucleotides matching TRBD1. The CDR3 consists of 19 residues. V was pared by 3 bases and J by 6 bases, with 13 bases of the junction left unmatched. Germline V CDR1 and CDR2: SGHDN, FVKESK. CDR3 in amino acids: CASSQIEPGQGDFNSPLHF. The CDR3 DNA reads as TGTGCCAGCAGCCAGATCGAACCGGGACAGGGGGATTTTAATTCACCCCTCCACTTT. Full variable domain (remainder filled in from reference TRBV14 and TRBJ1-6): EAGVTQFPSHSVIEKGQTVTLRCDPISGHDNLYWYRRVMGKEIKFLLHFVKESKQDESGMPNNRFLAERTGGTYSTLKVQPAELEDSGVYFCASSQIEPGQGDFNSPLHFGNGTRLTVT.

This clonotype was counted at least ten times. The J gene is TRBJ2-7, the V gene TRBV11-1, with 11 bases lining up with TRBD2. After removal of 5 bases from V and 2 bases from J, the junction contained 8 bases not matched to a gene. Germline lookup yields CDR1 SGHAT and CDR2 FQDESV (reference sequence). CDR3 length equals 16 residues. The CDR3 is CASSALTSGITYEQYF. The CDR3 DNA follows: TGTGCCAGCAGCGCATTGACTAGCGGGATAACCTACGAGCAGTACTTC.

The V call is TRBV11-3, the J call TRBJ2-2; 12 nucleotides agree with TRBD2. V shed 6 bases, J shed 6 bases, and the junction held 8 bases outside the gene matches. Germline loops: CDR1 SGHNT, CDR2 YENEEA. This CDR3 is built from 16 residues. DNA for the CDR3: TGTGCCAGCAGACTGCTAGCGGGAGGGTTGCCCGGGGAGCTGTTTTTT. Translated, it gives CASRLLAGGLPGELFF.

This clonotype has just a few counts. J is TRBJ2-1 and V is TRBV25-1, with 13 bases fitting TRBD2. The junction had 2 bases not matched to a gene; V was cut back by 8 bases and J by 7 bases. The CDR3 totals 13 residues. CDR1 is MGHDK and CDR2 is SYGVNS in the germline V gene. CDR3 coding DNA: TGTGCCAGCGGGGGACTAGCGGGGAATGAGCAGTTCTTC. Its protein is CASGGLAGNEQFF.

The table lists this clonotype with many counts. The gene calls are TRBV7-9 and TRBJ2-7; possible D gene TRBD1, 6 bases. CDR3 size: 14 residues. Trimming took 2 bases from V and 2 from J, leaving 10 bases between them. Germline CDR1 and CDR2: SEHNR and FQNEAQ (reference sequence). The CDR3 is CASSLKTGTYEQYF. The CDR3 DNA sequence: TGTGCCAGCAGCTTAAAGACAGGAACCTACGAGCAGTACTTC.

There are many counts of this clonotype. J is TRBJ2-1 and V is TRBV20-1; 10 bases agree with TRBD2. Germline assignment: CDR1 DFQATT and CDR2 SNEGSKA (reference sequence). This CDR3 contains 16 residues. J gave up 10 bases and V 3 bases, and 15 bases lay outside the gene matches. The CDR3, as DNA: TGCAGTGCTAGGGGTGGGGGCCTAGCGGGAGTTCGAGAGCAGTTCTTC. Amino acids: CSARGGGLAGVREQFF.